This TCR beta chain was captured in a study of T cell changes during pregnancy in multiple sclerosis. Profiled with immunoSEQ multiplex PCR; TCRdb holds only in-frame clones, not every one. In the table there are roughly 70,000 clones, about 92% of which are singletons. The sample was peripheral blood, taken before pregnancy. This receptor was taken from a female donor with multiple sclerosis, enrolled in a pregnancy study.

In DNA form, the CDR3 reads TGCGCCAGCAGCCAAGATCGGGACAGTTACAATGAGCAGTTCTTC. Its translation is CASSQDRDSYNEQFF. The chain employs TRBV4-3 and TRBJ2-1; 7 positions agree with TRBD1. CDR3 length: 15 residues. From germline, CDR1 is LGHNA and CDR2 YSLEER. Trimming removed 0 bases from V and 4 bases from J; junction bases left unmatched: 3.